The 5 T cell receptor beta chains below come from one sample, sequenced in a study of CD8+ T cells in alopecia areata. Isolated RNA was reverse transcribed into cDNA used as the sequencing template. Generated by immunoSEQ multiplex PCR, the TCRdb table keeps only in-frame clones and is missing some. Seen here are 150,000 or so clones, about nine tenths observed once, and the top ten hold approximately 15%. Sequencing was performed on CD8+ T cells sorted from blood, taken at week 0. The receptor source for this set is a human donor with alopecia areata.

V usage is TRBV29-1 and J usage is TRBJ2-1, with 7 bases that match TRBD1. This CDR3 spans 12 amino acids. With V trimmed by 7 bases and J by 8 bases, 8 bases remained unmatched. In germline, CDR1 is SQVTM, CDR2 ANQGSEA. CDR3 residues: CSASQGRHEQFF. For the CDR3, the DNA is TGCAGCGCCTCACAGGGGCGGCATGAGCAGTTCTTC.

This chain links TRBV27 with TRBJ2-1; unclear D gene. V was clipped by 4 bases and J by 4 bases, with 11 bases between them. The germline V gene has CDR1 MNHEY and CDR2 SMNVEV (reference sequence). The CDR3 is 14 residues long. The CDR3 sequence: CASSSRTEYNEQFF. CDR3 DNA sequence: TGTGCCAGCAGTTCTAGGACCGAGTACAATGAGCAGTTCTTC.

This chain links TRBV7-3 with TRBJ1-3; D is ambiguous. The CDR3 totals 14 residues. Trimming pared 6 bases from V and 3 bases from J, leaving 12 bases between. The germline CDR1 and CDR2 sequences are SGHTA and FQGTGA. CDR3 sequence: CASSEGISGNTIYF. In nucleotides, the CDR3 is TGTGCCAGCAGTGAGGGAATAAGTGGAAACACCATATATTTT. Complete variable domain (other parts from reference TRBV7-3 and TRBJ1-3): GAGVSQTPSNKVTEKGKYVELRCDPISGHTALYWYRQSLGQGPEFLIYFQGTGAADDSGLPNDRFFAVRPEGSVSTLKIQRTERGDSAVYLCASSEGISGNTIYFGEGSWLTVV.

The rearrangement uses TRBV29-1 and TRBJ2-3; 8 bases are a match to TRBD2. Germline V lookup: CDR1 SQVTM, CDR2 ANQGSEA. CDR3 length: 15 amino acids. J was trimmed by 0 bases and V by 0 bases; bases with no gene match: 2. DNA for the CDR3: TGCAGCGTTGAAGATTGGACTAGCAGCACAGATACGCAGTATTTT. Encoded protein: CSVEDWTSSTDTQYF.

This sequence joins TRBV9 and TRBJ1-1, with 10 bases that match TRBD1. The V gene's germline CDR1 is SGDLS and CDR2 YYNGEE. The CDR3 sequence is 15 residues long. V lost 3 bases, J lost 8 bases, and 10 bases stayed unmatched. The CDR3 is CASSASGTGVVEAFF. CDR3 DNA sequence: TGTGCCAGCAGCGCCTCCGGGACAGGGGTCGTAGAAGCTTTCTTT.